This TCR beta chain originates from a study of metastatic and nonmetastatic thyroid tumors. Study-level information: Repertoire comparisons spanned blood and tumor or nodule tissue from malignant and benign thyroid patients. Study results and limitations: Malignant thyroid tumors reportedly had TCR beta diversity that was significantly higher than in benign nodules, in blood and tumor.

Under the authors' procedure: The study's classifier, a distant-metastasis tool for papillary thyroid cancer, was built using CDR3 differences across clinicopathological groups. Via MiXCR, TCRdb re-called the PCR reads. The V and J calls here are based on TCRdb, not the publication. The sample yields over 25,000 clones, under 20% seen once. Ahead of thyroid surgery, no patient had received treatment of any kind. This CDR3 is built from 13 residues. The V gene's germline CDR1 is WSHSY and CDR2 SAAADI. A note on this clone: Its antigen is not known. The junction does not match germline at one end; this may be a read error.

The rearrangement uses TRBV10-2 and TRBJ1-1; D uncertain. The sample comprised blood. This TCR derives from a female donor with papillary thyroid cancer or a benign thyroid nodule (not recorded which). Some clones in this sample may be carry-over from other donors' samples. The CDR3 protein is CASSARRTTEDFF. DNA for the CDR3: TGCGCCAGCAGTGCGAGACGCACCACTGAAGATTTCTTT.